The T cell receptor (beta chain) under discussion was sequenced for a study of monozygotic twins with inflammatory bowel disease. There are 15 residues in the CDR3. CDR1 and CDR2 from the germline V gene are SGHRS and YFSETQ. Total RNA input per TCR library was around 3,600 ng. No DNA is given; TCRdb re-called the 5' RACE reads and lists each CDR3 protein once. This sample's clone table lists about 380,000 distinct CDR3 sequences. The chain combines TRBV5-1 with TRBJ1-5. This TCR came from a human donor with ulcerative colitis or Crohn's disease, or a healthy co-twin of an affected twin (not recorded which). Sequenced material: blood. CDR3 sequence reads: CASSLEGLDNQPQHF.